This entry lists 2 T cell receptor beta chains sequenced from one sample in a study of radiation and T cells in renal cell carcinoma. Time point indicated: baseline pretreatment blood. Treatment of the sample: 15 Gy SBRT to primary tumor, nephrectomy 4 weeks later. TCRdb's table, derived via immunoSEQ multiplex PCR, lists solely in-frame clones and lacks some. The repertoire has over 85,000 clones, 82% of them found once; the top ten carry roughly 6.1%. Sequencing was performed on blood, taken from a patient whose treatment included radiotherapy and nephrectomy. These receptor sequences come from a man aged 60 to 75 with renal cell carcinoma.

This clone showed up just once. This chain links TRBV27 with TRBJ2-2; D might be TRBD2 (6 bases). The germline V gene encodes CDR1 MNHEY and CDR2 SMNVEV (reference sequence). V was trimmed by 2 bases and J by 7 bases, leaving 8 bases between them. CDR3 size: 13 residues. The CDR3 spells CASSLGGNGELFF. The CDR3 DNA reads as TGTGCCAGCAGTTTAGGAGGGAACGGGGAGCTGTTTTTT.

This clone occurred a few times. This chain links TRBV6-5 with TRBJ2-1; maybe TRBD1 (6 bases). Trimming took off 6 bases at V and 6 bases at J, with 9 bases between the two ends. CDR3 length: 12 amino acids. The germline V gene encodes CDR1 MNHEY and CDR2 SVGAGI. CDR3 coding DNA: TGTGCCAGCAGCGGGACACCCAATGAGCAGTTCTTC. This gives the protein CASSGTPNEQFF.